A single sample gave rise to the 6 T cell receptor beta chains below, sequenced in a study of T cells in Graves' hyperthyroidism and ophthalmopathy. From RNA transcripts, TCR beta CDR3 regions were amplified. First-round RT-PCR with HTBI primers amplified the TCR CDR3 region. A single record per CDR3 protein comes from TCRdb applying MiXCR to the multiplex PCR reads. The table has roughly 150,000 distinct CDR3 sequences, 9.4% seen once. Sequences were obtained from blood. The receptors here all came from a woman between 18 and 29 years old with Graves' hyperthyroidism that later progressed to Graves' ophthalmopathy.

This clonotype was counted many times. This chain connects TRBV28 to TRBJ2-3, with 8 bases that match TRBD1. The J segment lost 2 bases and the V segment lost 9 bases, leaving 7 bases of the junction unmatched. This CDR3 contains 14 residues. Germline CDR1 and CDR2: MDHEN and SYDVKM. The CDR3 reads CASCRTGSTDTQYF. The CDR3 DNA is TGTGCCAGTTGTCGGACAGGGTCCACAGATACGCAGTATTTT.

The chain has TRBV24-1 and TRBJ2-5; tentatively, D is TRBD1 (9 bases). In germline, CDR1 is KGHDR, CDR2 SFDVKD. The CDR3 consists of 18 residues. Trimming cost V 2 bases and J 4 bases, with 22 bases left between them. The CDR3 is CATSDSTRGGQGRETQYF. CDR3 sequence (DNA): TGTGCCACCAGTGATTCAACACGGGGGGGACAGGGTAGAGAGACCCAGTACTTC.

In its sample, this clonotype was seen many times. The rearrangement links TRBV28 to TRBJ1-4, with D possibly being TRBD1 (6 bases). V was shortened by 7 bases and J by 1 base, with 19 bases between the two germline ends. The CDR3 is 17 amino acids. Germline loops: CDR1 MDHEN, CDR2 SYDVKM. This CDR3 reads CASTLTGQGLTNEKLFF. The CDR3 DNA reads TGTGCCAGCACCTTGACAGGTCAGGGGTTAACTAATGAAAAACTGTTTTTT.

This clonotype was counted many times. V is TRBV12-3 or TRBV12-4 and J is TRBJ2-1; D might be TRBD2 (5 bases). V lost 0 bases and J lost 12, with 15 bases in between. CDR3 length: 14 amino acids. DNA of the CDR3: TGTGCCAGCAGTTTAGCCCCCGTAGCCGGGGTGCAGTTCTTC. This codes for CASSLAPVAGVQFF.

In this sample, this clonotype turned up many times. CDR3 sequence: CASRSDRGNTEAFF. The CDR3 nucleotides read TGTGCCAGCAGGTCCGACAGGGGGAACACTGAAGCTTTCTTT. This chain links TRBV2 with TRBJ1-1; 8 nucleotides align to TRBD1. The CDR3 extends over 14 amino acids. CDR1 and CDR2 (germline): SNHLY, FYNNEI. V shed 6 bases, J shed 1 base, and the junction held 4 bases outside the gene matches.

This clonotype was recorded many times. The chain joins TRBV9 to TRBJ2-1, with D perhaps TRBD1 (5 bases). Germline V gene data show CDR1 as SGDLS and CDR2 as YYNGEE. V shed 3 bases and J shed 1 base, with 11 bases lying between them. The CDR3 consists of 15 residues. The CDR3: CASSDRKQSYNEQFF. CDR3 nucleotide sequence: TGTGCCAGCAGCGACAGGAAGCAATCCTACAATGAGCAGTTCTTC.